This T cell receptor (beta chain) stems from a study of technical replicates of blood from a few donors. The CDR3 covers 17 residues. CDR1 is SGDLS, CDR2 YYNGEE, per germline. The V gene lost 1 base and the J gene lost 0 bases, with 15 bases spanning the gap. The repertoire was sequenced with immunoSEQ multiplex PCR; TCRdb's copy has only in-frame clones and lacks some. The sample gives some 81,000 clones, roughly 90% of which show up once; 0.25% is in the top ten. The chain couples TRBV9 to TRBJ2-3, with D possibly TRBD1 on 5 matching bases. Material for sequencing was T cells isolated from PBMCs. The source is a human donor in good health. In nucleotides, the CDR3 is TGTGCCAGCAGCGTAACCGACAGTCCCTCTAGCACAGATACGCAGTATTTT. Its translation is CASSVTDSPSSTDTQYF.